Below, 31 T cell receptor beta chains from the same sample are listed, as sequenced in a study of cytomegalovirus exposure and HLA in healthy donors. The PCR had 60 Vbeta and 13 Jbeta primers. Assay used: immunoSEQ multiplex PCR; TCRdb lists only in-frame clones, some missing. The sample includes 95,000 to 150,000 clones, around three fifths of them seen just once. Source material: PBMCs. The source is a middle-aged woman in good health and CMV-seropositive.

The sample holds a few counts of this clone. The CDR3 DNA follows: TGTGCCAGCAGCTTAGACAGGGGTGGCTACGAGCAGTACTTC. This encodes CASSLDRGGYEQYF. The chain couples TRBV7-6 to TRBJ2-7; 7 bases fit TRBD1. CDR1 and CDR2 (germline): SGHVS, FNYEAQ. The CDR3 is 14 residues long. V dropped 1 base and J dropped 3; count of bases not matched to a gene: 3.

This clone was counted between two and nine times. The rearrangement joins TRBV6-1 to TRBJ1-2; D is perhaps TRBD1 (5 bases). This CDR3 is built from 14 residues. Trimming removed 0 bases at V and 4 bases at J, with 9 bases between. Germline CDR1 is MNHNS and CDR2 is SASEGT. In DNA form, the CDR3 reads TGTGCCAGCAGTGAAGCGGGGGGTGCCTATGGCTACACCTTC. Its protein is CASSEAGGAYGYTF.

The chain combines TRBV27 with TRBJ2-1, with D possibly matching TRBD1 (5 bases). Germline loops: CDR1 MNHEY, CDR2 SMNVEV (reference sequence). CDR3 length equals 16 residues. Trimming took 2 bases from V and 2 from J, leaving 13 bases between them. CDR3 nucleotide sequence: TGTGCCAGCAGTTTAAACGCCAGGGTGACCTACAATGAGCAGTTCTTC. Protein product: CASSLNARVTYNEQFF.

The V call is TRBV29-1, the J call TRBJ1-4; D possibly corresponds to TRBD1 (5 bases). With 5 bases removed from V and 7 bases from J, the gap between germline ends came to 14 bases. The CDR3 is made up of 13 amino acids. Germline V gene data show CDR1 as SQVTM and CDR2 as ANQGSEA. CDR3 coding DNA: TGCAGCGTTATTAAAGGGGTGGGTGAAAAACTGTTTTTT. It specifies CSVIKGVGEKLFF.

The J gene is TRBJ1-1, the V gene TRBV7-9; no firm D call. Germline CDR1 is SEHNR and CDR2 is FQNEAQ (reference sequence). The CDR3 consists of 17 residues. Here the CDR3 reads CFRSADGVHTSNTEAFF. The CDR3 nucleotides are TGTTTTAGAAGCGCAGACGGCGTACACACCAGTAACACTGAAGCTTTCTTT.

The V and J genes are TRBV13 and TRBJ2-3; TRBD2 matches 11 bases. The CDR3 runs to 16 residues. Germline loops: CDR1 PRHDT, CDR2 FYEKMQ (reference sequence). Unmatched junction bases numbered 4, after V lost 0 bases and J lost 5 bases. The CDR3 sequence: CASSLGTSGIGDTQYF. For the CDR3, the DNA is TGTGCCAGCAGCTTAGGGACTAGCGGGATTGGAGATACGCAGTATTTT.

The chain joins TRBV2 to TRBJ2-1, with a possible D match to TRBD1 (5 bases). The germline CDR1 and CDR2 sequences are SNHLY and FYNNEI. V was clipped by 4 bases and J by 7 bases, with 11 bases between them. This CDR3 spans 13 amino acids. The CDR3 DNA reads TGTGCCAGCAGTGGGTCAGGGAAAAATGAGCAGTTCTTC. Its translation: CASSGSGKNEQFF.

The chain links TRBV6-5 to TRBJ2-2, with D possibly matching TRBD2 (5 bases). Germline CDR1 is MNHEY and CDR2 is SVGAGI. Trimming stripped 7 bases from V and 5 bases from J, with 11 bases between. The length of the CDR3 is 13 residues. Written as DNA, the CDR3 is TGTGCCAGCACGGCGGGTTGGACCGGGGAGCTGTTTTTT. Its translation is CASTAGWTGELFF.

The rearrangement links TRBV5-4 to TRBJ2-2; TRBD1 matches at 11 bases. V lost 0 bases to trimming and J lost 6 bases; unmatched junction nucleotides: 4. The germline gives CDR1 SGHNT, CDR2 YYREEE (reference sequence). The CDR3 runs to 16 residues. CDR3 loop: CASSLEGQGVAGELFF. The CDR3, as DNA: TGTGCCAGCAGCTTGGAGGGACAGGGGGTCGCCGGGGAGCTGTTTTTT.

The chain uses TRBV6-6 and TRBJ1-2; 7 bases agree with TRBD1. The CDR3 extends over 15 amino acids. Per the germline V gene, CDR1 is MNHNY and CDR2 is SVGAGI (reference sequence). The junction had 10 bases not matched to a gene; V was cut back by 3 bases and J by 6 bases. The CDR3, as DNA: TGTGCCAGCAGTTATTCCCGGGACAGCAGGGATGGCTACACCTTC. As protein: CASSYSRDSRDGYTF.

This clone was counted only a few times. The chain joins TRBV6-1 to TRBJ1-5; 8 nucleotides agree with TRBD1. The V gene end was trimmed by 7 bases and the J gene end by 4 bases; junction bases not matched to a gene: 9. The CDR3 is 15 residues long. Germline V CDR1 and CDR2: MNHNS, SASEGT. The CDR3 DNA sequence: TGTGCCAGCACCCGCATGGGACAGGCGAATCAGCCCCAGCATTTT. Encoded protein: CASTRMGQANQPQHF.

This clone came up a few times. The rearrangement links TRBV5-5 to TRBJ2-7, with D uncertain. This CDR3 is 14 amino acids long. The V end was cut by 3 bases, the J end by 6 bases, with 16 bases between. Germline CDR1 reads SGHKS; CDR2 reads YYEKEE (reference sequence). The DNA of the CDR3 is TGTGCCAGCAGCTCATGGGCAGGAACGGCCGAGCAGTACTTC. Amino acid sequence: CASSSWAGTAEQYF. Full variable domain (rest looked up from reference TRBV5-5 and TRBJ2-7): DAGVTQSPTHLIKTRGQQVTLRCSPISGHKSVSWYQQVLGQGPQFIFQYYEKEERGRGNFPDRFSARQFPNYSSELNVNALLLGDSALYLCASSSWAGTAEQYFGPGTRLTVT.

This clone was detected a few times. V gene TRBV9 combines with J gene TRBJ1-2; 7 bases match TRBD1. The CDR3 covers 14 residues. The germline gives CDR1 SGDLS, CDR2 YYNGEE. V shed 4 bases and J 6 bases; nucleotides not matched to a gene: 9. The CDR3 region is CASSSRLDRNGYTF. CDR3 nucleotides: TGTGCCAGCAGCTCCCGCCTGGACAGGAATGGCTACACCTTC.

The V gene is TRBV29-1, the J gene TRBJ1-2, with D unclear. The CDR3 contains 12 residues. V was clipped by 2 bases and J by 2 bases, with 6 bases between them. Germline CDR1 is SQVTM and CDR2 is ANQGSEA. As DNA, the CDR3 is TGCAGCGTTGAACCGGGGAACTATGGCTACACCTTC. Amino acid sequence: CSVEPGNYGYTF.

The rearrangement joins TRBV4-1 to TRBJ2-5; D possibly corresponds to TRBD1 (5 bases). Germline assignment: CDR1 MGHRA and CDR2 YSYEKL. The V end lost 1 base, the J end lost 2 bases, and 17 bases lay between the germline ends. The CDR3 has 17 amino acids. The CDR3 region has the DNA TGCGCCAGCAGCCAAGGTGGGGAACAGGACCAACAAGAGACCCAGTACTTC. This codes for CASSQGGEQDQQETQYF.

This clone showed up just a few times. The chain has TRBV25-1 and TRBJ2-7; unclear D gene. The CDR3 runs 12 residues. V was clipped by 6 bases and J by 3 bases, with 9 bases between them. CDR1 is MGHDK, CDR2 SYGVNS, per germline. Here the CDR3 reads CASRDSGYEQYF. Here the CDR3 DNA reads TGTGCCAGCAGGGATTCAGGCTACGAGCAGTACTTC.

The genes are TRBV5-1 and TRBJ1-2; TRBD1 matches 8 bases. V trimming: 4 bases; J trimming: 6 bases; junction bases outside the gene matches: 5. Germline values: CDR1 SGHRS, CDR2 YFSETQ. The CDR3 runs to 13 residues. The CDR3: CASSGGQGDGYTF. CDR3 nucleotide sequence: TGCGCCAGCAGCGGCGGACAGGGCGATGGCTACACCTTC.

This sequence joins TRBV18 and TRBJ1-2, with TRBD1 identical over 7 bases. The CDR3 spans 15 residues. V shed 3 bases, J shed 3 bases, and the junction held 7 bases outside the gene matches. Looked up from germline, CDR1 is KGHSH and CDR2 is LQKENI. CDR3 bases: TGTGCCAGCTCACCGGGACAGCCTTTAGACTATGGCTACACCTTC. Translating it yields CASSPGQPLDYGYTF. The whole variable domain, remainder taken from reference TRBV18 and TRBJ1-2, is NAGVMQNPRHLVRRRGQEARLRCSPMKGHSHVYWYRQLPEEGLKFMVYLQKENIIDESGMPKERFSAEFPKEGPSILRIQQVVRGDSAAYFCASSPGQPLDYGYTFGSGTRLTVV.

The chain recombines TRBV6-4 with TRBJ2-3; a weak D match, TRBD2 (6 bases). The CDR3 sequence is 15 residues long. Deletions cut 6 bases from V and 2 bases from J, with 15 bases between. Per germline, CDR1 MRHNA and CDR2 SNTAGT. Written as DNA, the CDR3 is TGTGCCAGCAGCCCGACTAGTGTCCTCACAGATACGCAGTATTTT. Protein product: CASSPTSVLTDTQYF.

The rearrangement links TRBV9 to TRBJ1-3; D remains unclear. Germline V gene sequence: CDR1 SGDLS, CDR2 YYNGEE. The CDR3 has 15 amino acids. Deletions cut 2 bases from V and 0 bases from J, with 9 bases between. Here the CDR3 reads CASSVAADSGNTIYF. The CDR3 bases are TGTGCCAGCAGCGTGGCCGCGGACTCTGGAAACACCATATATTTT.

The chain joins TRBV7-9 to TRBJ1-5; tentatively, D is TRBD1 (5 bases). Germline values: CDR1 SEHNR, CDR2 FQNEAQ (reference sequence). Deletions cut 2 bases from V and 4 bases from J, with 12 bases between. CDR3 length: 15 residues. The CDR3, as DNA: TGTGCCAGCAGCTTAAGCAGGGAGGAGAATCAGCCCCAGCATTTT. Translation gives CASSLSREENQPQHF.

CDR3 region: CATQGGDTDTQYF. As DNA, the CDR3 is TGCGCCACACAGGGGGGGGACACAGATACGCAGTATTTT. This chain joins TRBV10-1 and TRBJ2-3; D is possibly TRBD1 (8 bases). Germline V gene data show CDR1 as WNHNN and CDR2 as SYGVQD (reference sequence). Trimming cost V 10 bases and J 2 bases, with 13 bases left between them. The CDR3 is 13 residues long.

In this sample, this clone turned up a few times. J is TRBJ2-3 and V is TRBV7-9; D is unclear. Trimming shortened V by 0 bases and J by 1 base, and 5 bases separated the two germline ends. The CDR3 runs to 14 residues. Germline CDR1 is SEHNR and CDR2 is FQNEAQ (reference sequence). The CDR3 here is CASSLALRTDTQYF. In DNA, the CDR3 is TGTGCCAGCAGCTTAGCTCTACGCACAGATACGCAGTATTTT. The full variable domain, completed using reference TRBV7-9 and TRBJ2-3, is DTGVSQNPRHKITKRGQNVTFRCDPISEHNRLYWYRQTLGQGPEFLTYFQNEAQLEKSRLLSDRFSAERPKGSFSTLEIQRTEQGDSAMYLCASSLALRTDTQYFGPGTRLTVL.

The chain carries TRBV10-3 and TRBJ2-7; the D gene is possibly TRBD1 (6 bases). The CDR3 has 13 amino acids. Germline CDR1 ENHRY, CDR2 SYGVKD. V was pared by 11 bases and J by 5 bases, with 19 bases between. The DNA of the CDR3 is TGTGCCCCGGGGACCCCGTACAGGGACGAGCAGTACTTC. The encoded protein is CAPGTPYRDEQYF.

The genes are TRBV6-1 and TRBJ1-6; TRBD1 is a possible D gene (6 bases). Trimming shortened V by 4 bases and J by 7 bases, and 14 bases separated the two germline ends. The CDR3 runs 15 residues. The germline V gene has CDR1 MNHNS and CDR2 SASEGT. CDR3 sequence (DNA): TGTGCCAGCAGTGCGGGGGGCAGGGCCAATTCACCCCTCCACTTT. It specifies CASSAGGRANSPLHF.

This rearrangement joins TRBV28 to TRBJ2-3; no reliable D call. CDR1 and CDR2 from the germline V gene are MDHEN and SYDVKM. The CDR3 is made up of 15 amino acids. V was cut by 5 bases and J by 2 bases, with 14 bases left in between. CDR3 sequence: CASSEASDTTDTQYF. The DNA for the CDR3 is TGTGCCAGCAGTGAGGCGAGCGATACCACAGATACGCAGTATTTT.

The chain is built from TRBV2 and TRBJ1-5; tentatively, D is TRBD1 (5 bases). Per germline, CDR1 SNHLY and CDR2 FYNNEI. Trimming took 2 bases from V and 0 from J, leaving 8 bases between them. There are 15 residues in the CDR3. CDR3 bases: TGTGCCAGCAGTGAACTCGACAGTAGCAATCAGCCCCAGCATTTT. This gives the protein CASSELDSSNQPQHF.

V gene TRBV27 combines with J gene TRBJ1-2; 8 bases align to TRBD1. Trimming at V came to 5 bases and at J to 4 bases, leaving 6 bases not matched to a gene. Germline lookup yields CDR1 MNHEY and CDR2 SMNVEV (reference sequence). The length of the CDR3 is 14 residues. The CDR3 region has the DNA TGTGCCAGCAGTATACAGGGGGAAGGCTATGGCTACACCTTC. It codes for CASSIQGEGYGYTF.

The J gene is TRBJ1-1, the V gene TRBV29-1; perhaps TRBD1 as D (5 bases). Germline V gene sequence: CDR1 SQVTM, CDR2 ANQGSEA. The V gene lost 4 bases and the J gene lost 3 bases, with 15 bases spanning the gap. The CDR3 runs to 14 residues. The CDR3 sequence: CSVGNRGEDTEAFF. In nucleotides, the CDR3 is TGCAGCGTTGGGAACCGAGGGGAGGACACTGAAGCTTTCTTT.

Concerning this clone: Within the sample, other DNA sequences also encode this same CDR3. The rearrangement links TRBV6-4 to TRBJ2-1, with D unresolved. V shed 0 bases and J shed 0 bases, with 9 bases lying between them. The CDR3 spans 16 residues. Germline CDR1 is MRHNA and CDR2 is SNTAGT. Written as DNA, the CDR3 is TGTGCCAGCAGTGACTCGAAGCGCAGCTCCTACAATGAGCAGTTCTTC. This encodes CASSDSKRSSYNEQFF.

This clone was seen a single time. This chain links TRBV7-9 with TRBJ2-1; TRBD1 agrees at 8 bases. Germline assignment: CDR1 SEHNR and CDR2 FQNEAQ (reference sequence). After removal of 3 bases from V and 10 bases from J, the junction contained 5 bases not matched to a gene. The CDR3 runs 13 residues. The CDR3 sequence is CASSLDRAKEQFF. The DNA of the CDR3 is TGTGCCAGCAGCTTGGACAGGGCGAAAGAGCAGTTCTTC.